The following is a T cell receptor beta chain sequence with its context. V was cut by 4 bases and J by 0 bases, with 6 bases left in between. CDR1 is SEHNR, CDR2 FQNEAQ, per germline (reference sequence). This CDR3 is built from 13 residues. This entry is derived from a study of a mutant IDH1 vaccine in newly diagnosed glioma. Some clones are missing from TCRdb's copy, which holds only in-frame ones; the method was immunoSEQ multiplex PCR. The repertoire holds about 34,000 clones, with more than 70% as singletons. Regarding time point: baseline, week 1 (first vaccination visit). This sample's treatment: pre-vaccination baseline after standard-of-care therapy.

Specimen: peripheral blood mononuclear cells (PBMCs), collected from a glioma patient treated with radiotherapy, temozolomide or both. This TCR derives from a man in his forties or fifties with glioma. Some clones in this sample may be carry-over from other donors' samples. The chain links TRBV7-9 to TRBJ1-2; D gene ambiguous. CDR3 amino acids: CASSSIANYGYTF. The DNA of the CDR3 is TGTGCCAGCAGCTCCATAGCTAACTATGGCTACACCTTC.